The 32 T cell receptor beta chains in this list originate from one sample, sequenced in a study of cytomegalovirus exposure and HLA in healthy donors. It was with 60 Vbeta and 13 Jbeta primers that the PCR ran. Measured with immunoSEQ multiplex PCR; TCRdb has only the in-frame clones, and not every one. This sample contains about 170,000 clones. Sequencing used PBMCs. The receptors here all came from a woman aged 18-29 years in good health and CMV-seropositive.

DNA of the CDR3: TGTGCCAGCAGTCCCTTTCGGGGAAACAGAACTAATACGCAGTATTTT. Translated, it gives CASSPFRGNRTNTQYF. This chain joins TRBV7-9 and TRBJ2-3, with a possible D match to TRBD2 (5 bases). Germline V gene sequence: CDR1 SEHNR, CDR2 FQNEAQ (reference sequence). V was shortened by 6 bases and J by 7 bases, with 23 bases between the two germline ends. The CDR3 runs 16 residues.

This chain links TRBV5-6 with TRBJ2-7; weak D call: TRBD2 (6 bases). CDR3 length: 13 residues. CDR1 is SGHDT and CDR2 is YYEEEE in the germline V gene. Trimming cost V 5 bases and J 2 bases, with 11 bases left between them. The CDR3 coding sequence is TGTGCCAGCAGACTAGCTGGAACCTACGAGCAGTACTTC. Translated: CASRLAGTYEQYF. Full variable domain (remainder filled in from reference TRBV5-6 and TRBJ2-7): DAGVTQSPTHLIKTRGQQVTLRCSPKSGHDTVSWYQQALGQGPQFIFQYYEEEERQRGNFPDRFSGHQFPNYSSELNVNALLLGDSALYLCASRLAGTYEQYFGPGTRLTVT.

This chain uses TRBV27 with TRBJ2-2; 7 nucleotides align to TRBD1. Losses at the gene ends were 3 bases for V and 6 bases for J; bases not matched to a gene: 4. The CDR3 is 14 amino acids. The germline V gene has CDR1 MNHEY and CDR2 SMNVEV (reference sequence). For the CDR3, the DNA is TGTGCCAGCAGTTTCTTGGACAGGCCCGGGGAGCTGTTTTTT. As protein: CASSFLDRPGELFF.

J is TRBJ2-3 and V is TRBV29-1; 8 positions agree with TRBD1. The trim removed 1 base at V and 4 bases at J, leaving 4 bases unmatched. Germline V gene lookup returns CDR1 SQVTM and CDR2 ANQGSEA. This CDR3 contains 14 residues. The CDR3, as DNA: TGCAGCGTTGAAGGGACAGGGAGGTCAGATACGCAGTATTTT. This encodes CSVEGTGRSDTQYF.

V and J are TRBV29-1 and TRBJ2-3; D ambiguous. The CDR3 covers 11 residues. Germline CDR1 SQVTM, CDR2 ANQGSEA. With 6 bases removed from V and 5 bases from J, the gap between germline ends came to 9 bases. The CDR3 bases are TGCAGCGTCTACAACAGAGATACGCAGTATTTT. Protein sequence: CSVYNRDTQYF.

The chain couples TRBV9 to TRBJ1-3, with TRBD1 matching 10 bases. After removal of 1 base from V and 3 bases from J, the junction contained 4 bases not matched to a gene. The germline V gene encodes CDR1 SGDLS and CDR2 YYNGEE. This CDR3 has 16 amino acids. CDR3 sequence: CASSVRQGANGNTIYF. CDR3 nucleotides: TGTGCCAGCAGCGTAAGACAGGGGGCAAATGGAAACACCATATATTTT.

This sequence joins TRBV18 and TRBJ1-2, with a possible D match to TRBD1 (6 bases). The CDR3 contains 15 residues. In germline, CDR1 is KGHSH, CDR2 LQKENI. V shed 6 bases and J shed 2 bases, with 16 bases lying between them. The CDR3 DNA reads TGTGCCAGCTCTCGAGGGACACACCCCAACTATGGCTACACCTTC. The encoded protein is CASSRGTHPNYGYTF.

The rearrangement uses TRBV14 and TRBJ2-5; 7 bases are a match to TRBD1. V dropped 3 bases and J dropped 1; count of bases not matched to a gene: 2. The CDR3 is 14 residues long. CDR1 and CDR2 from the germline V gene are SGHDN and FVKESK. The CDR3 spells CASSQTGSQETQYF. The CDR3 DNA reads TGTGCCAGCAGCCAGACAGGGTCCCAAGAGACCCAGTACTTC.

This chain connects TRBV18 to TRBJ2-3; maybe TRBD1 (6 bases). The CDR3 is 16 residues long. V lost 3 bases and J 0 bases, leaving 13 bases between the germline ends. Germline assignment: CDR1 KGHSH and CDR2 LQKENI. CDR3: CASSPVTGTSTDTQYF. The DNA for the CDR3 is TGTGCCAGCTCACCGGTGACAGGTACTAGCACAGATACGCAGTATTTT.

Details on this clone: At one of its ends the junction is not consistent with the germline gene, which may arise from a read error. This same CDR3 is encoded by further DNA sequences in the sample. The rearrangement links TRBV7-8 to TRBJ1-1, with 8 bases identical to TRBD1. The CDR3 is 16 residues long. Germline V gives CDR1 SGHVS, CDR2 FQNEAQ. CDR3 region: CASSLRRGQLNTEAFF. DNA of the CDR3: TGTGCCAGCAGCTTACGCAGGGGGCAACTCAACACTGAAGCCTTCTTT.

The rearrangement links TRBV30 to TRBJ2-1; 11 nucleotides agree with TRBD2. The germline V gene encodes CDR1 GTSNPN and CDR2 SVGIG (reference sequence). Trimming at V came to 0 bases and at J to 0 bases, leaving 7 bases not matched to a gene. CDR3 size: 18 residues. The CDR3 DNA reads as TGTGCCTGGAGTGTCCAAAGAACTAGCGGGAGCTCCTACAATGAGCAGTTCTTC. Residues: CAWSVQRTSGSSYNEQFF.

V usage is TRBV4-2 and J usage is TRBJ2-5; D call uncertain. Trimming cost V 5 bases and J 4 bases, with 17 bases left between them. Germline values: CDR1 LGHNA, CDR2 YNFKEQ. This CDR3 region has 15 residues. CDR3 bases: TGTGCCAGCAGCACTGGGCGTCCCGGTGGAGAGACCCAGTACTTC. It is translated as CASSTGRPGGETQYF.

This sequence joins TRBV9 and TRBJ2-7; the D gene is possibly TRBD1 (5 bases). Germline lookup yields CDR1 SGDLS and CDR2 YYNGEE. Deletions cut 3 bases from V and 3 bases from J, with 7 bases between. The CDR3 is 12 residues long. The CDR3 DNA sequence: TGTGCCAGCAGCGAAACAGGCTACGAGCAGTACTTC. Its translation: CASSETGYEQYF.

The genes are TRBV5-1 and TRBJ2-7, with D possibly being TRBD1 (7 bases). CDR1 is SGHRS, CDR2 YFSETQ, per germline. V was clipped by 4 bases and J by 3 bases, with 17 bases between them. The CDR3 has 15 residues. The CDR3 DNA sequence: TGCGCCAGCAGCGAAGGCGGGACAGCGCTCTACGAGCAGTACTTC. This translates into CASSEGGTALYEQYF. Combining the CDR3 with reference TRBV5-1 and TRBJ2-7 gives the whole variable domain KAGVTQTPRYLIKTRGQQVTLSCSPISGHRSVSWYQQTPGQGLQFLFEYFSETQRNKGNFPGRFSGRQFSNSRSEMNVSTLELGDSALYLCASSEGGTALYEQYFGPGTRLTVT.

The genes are TRBV5-1 and TRBJ2-7; D perhaps matches TRBD2 (5 bases). The germline V gene has CDR1 SGHRS and CDR2 YFSETQ. With 5 bases removed from V and 7 bases from J, the gap between germline ends came to 19 bases. The CDR3 extends over 14 amino acids. CDR3 sequence reads: CASSSAGTLEEQYF. The CDR3 bases are TGCGCCAGCAGTTCGGCGGGTACCCTTGAGGAGCAGTACTTC. The full variable domain, in which reference TRBV5-1 and TRBJ2-7 provide the parts outside the CDR3, is KAGVTQTPRYLIKTRGQQVTLSCSPISGHRSVSWYQQTPGQGLQFLFEYFSETQRNKGNFPGRFSGRQFSNSRSEMNVSTLELGDSALYLCASSSAGTLEEQYFGPGTRLTVT.

This sequence joins TRBV6-5 and TRBJ2-5; a possible D gene is TRBD2 (6 bases). In germline, CDR1 is MNHEY, CDR2 SVGAGI. CDR3 length: 14 residues. The ends were cut back, 7 bases at V and 9 bases at J, with 21 bases in the middle. CDR3 nucleotides: TGTGCCAGCACGGGATCCAGGGACTTGAAGGCCCAGTACTTC. Amino acids: CASTGSRDLKAQYF.

This chain uses TRBV5-1 with TRBJ1-1; D gene ambiguous. Germline CDR1 SGHRS, CDR2 YFSETQ. This CDR3 has 13 residues. Between the trimmed V and J ends, which lost 4 bases and 7 bases, there was a span of 14 bases. The CDR3 DNA sequence: TGCGCCAGCAGCACCTCCCCGCGGGGTGAAGCTTTCTTT. Translated: CASSTSPRGEAFF.

The V call is TRBV19, the J call TRBJ1-5, with D uncertain. This CDR3 is built from 15 residues. Trimming removed 0 bases from V and 4 bases from J, with 10 bases in between. Looked up from germline, CDR1 is LNHDA and CDR2 is SQIVND (reference sequence). CDR3 DNA sequence: TGTGCCAGTAGTATAGACCCGGGATTGAATCAGCCCCAGCATTTT. It codes for CASSIDPGLNQPQHF.

The chain joins TRBV5-3 to TRBJ2-7, with unresolved D. TRBV5-3 is placed among ORFs of uncertain function. The CDR3 is 12 amino acids. V was clipped by 3 bases and J by 2 bases, with 6 bases between them. CDR3 sequence reads: CARSSTAYEQYF. For the CDR3, the DNA is TGTGCCAGAAGCTCCACAGCCTACGAGCAGTACTTC.

The chain is built from TRBV6-5 and TRBJ2-7; the match to TRBD1 covers 8 bases. V lost 6 bases and J lost 0; bases outside the gene matches: 4. The CDR3 spans 14 residues. The germline CDR1 and CDR2 sequences are MNHEY and SVGAGI. The CDR3 nucleotides read TGTGCCAGCAGACAGGGACAGGACTCCTACGAGCAGTACTTC. Protein product: CASRQGQDSYEQYF.

The gene calls are TRBV7-6 and TRBJ2-2, with 9 bases fitting TRBD1. CDR1 and CDR2 (germline): SGHVS, FNYEAQ. Trimming at V came to 5 bases and at J to 6 bases, leaving 7 bases not matched to a gene. There are 15 residues in the CDR3. CDR3 region: CASSLGTGRPGELFF. For the CDR3, the DNA is TGTGCCAGCAGCCTCGGGACAGGGAGGCCCGGGGAGCTGTTTTTT.

The gene calls are TRBV30 and TRBJ1-5; possibly TRBD1 for D (6 bases). Trimming removed 5 bases at V and 6 bases at J, with 14 bases between. Germline values: CDR1 GTSNPN, CDR2 SVGIG (reference sequence). The CDR3 has 13 residues. DNA for the CDR3: TGTGCCTGGGATGACAGGCGAGGTCAGCCCCAGCATTTT. Protein product: CAWDDRRGQPQHF. The whole variable domain, filled in from reference TRBV30 and TRBJ1-5, reads SQTIHQWPATLVQPVGSPLSLECTVEGTSNPNLYWYRQAAGRGLQLLFYSVGIGQISSEVPQNLSASRPQDRQFILSSKKLLLSDSGFYLCAWDDRRGQPQHFGDGTRLSIL.

The chain links TRBV28 to TRBJ2-1; D perhaps matches TRBD2 (5 bases). V was shortened by 5 bases and J by 6 bases, with 17 bases between the two germline ends. The CDR3 runs to 15 residues. In germline, CDR1 is MDHEN, CDR2 SYDVKM. CDR3 region: CASSPVLGEGNEQFF. For the CDR3, the DNA is TGTGCCAGCAGTCCAGTGTTGGGAGAAGGCAATGAGCAGTTCTTC.

The V and J genes are TRBV5-1 and TRBJ1-1; maybe TRBD1 (5 bases). V lost 3 bases, J lost 1 base, and 7 bases lay in between. This CDR3 has 13 amino acids. Germline-derived CDR1 and CDR2 are SGHRS and YFSETQ. CDR3 sequence reads: CASSSGQNTEAFF. CDR3 DNA: TGCGCCAGCAGCTCTGGACAGAACACTGAAGCTTTCTTT.

The chain joins TRBV5-6 to TRBJ1-1; D not resolved. The ends were cut back, 3 bases at V and 8 bases at J, with 14 bases in the middle. The CDR3 length is 13 residues. Germline V gene lookup returns CDR1 SGHDT and CDR2 YYEEEE. CDR3 in amino acids: CASSSEWGAEAFF. The CDR3 nucleotides read TGTGCCAGCAGCTCTGAGTGGGGAGCGGAAGCTTTCTTT.

V usage is TRBV2 and J usage is TRBJ2-6; TRBD1 agrees at 12 bases. V lost 7 bases to trimming and J lost 0 bases; unmatched junction nucleotides: 13. The CDR3 loop spans 20 amino acids. Germline CDR1 is SNHLY and CDR2 is FYNNEI. The DNA for the CDR3 is TGTGCCAGCACCCTAGCGTGGGGACAGGGGGCGGCCTCTGGGGCCAACGTCCTGACTTTC. It translates to CASTLAWGQGAASGANVLTF.

The chain is built from TRBV29-1 and TRBJ2-3; D remains ambiguous. The CDR3 covers 14 residues. Germline CDR1 SQVTM, CDR2 ANQGSEA. V lost 5 bases and J lost 0, with 12 bases in between. The CDR3 sequence: CSVLSQRSTDTQYF. CDR3 sequence (DNA): TGCAGCGTTCTTTCACAGAGAAGCACAGATACGCAGTATTTT.

The CDR3 reads CASSQAPKGLAYEQYF. The CDR3 region has the DNA TGTGCCAGCAGCCAAGCCCCTAAAGGACTAGCGTACGAGCAGTACTTC. The chain couples TRBV4-2 to TRBJ2-7; 9 bases align to TRBD2. V trimming: 1 base; J trimming: 4 bases; junction bases outside the gene matches: 8. The CDR3 has 16 residues. CDR1 is LGHNA and CDR2 is YNFKEQ in the germline V gene.

This rearrangement joins TRBV6-6 to TRBJ1-1; TRBD1 matches at 7 bases. This CDR3 has 14 residues. The V segment lost 8 bases and the J segment 3 bases; nucleotides outside the gene matches: 9. Germline V gene data show CDR1 as MNHNY and CDR2 as SVGAGI (reference sequence). The chain's CDR3 is CASEHGQAHTEAFF. In DNA, the CDR3 is TGTGCCAGCGAGCACGGACAGGCTCACACTGAAGCTTTCTTT.

CDR3 region: CASSPRAVAGDTF. In DNA form, the CDR3 reads TGTGCCAGCAGTCCTCGTGCCGTGGCGGGGGACACCTTC. The rearrangement links TRBV6-5 to TRBJ1-2, with TRBD1 as a possible D gene (5 bases). CDR1 is MNHEY, CDR2 SVGAGI, per germline. Trimming stripped 5 bases from V and 12 bases from J, with 19 bases between. This CDR3 region has 13 residues.

This rearrangement joins TRBV5-1 to TRBJ2-3, with TRBD2 identical over 9 bases. The CDR3 spans 16 residues. Trimming removed 0 bases from V and 2 bases from J; junction bases left unmatched: 4. Germline assignment: CDR1 SGHRS and CDR2 YFSETQ. Here the CDR3 reads CASSLELAGLTDTQYF. The CDR3 DNA reads as TGCGCCAGCAGCTTGGAACTAGCGGGCCTCACAGATACGCAGTATTTT.

The chain recombines TRBV2 with TRBJ2-4, with 9 positions matching TRBD1. The V and J ends lost 6 bases and 4 bases, in that order; junction bases with no gene match: 4. CDR3 length: 14 residues. Germline V lookup: CDR1 SNHLY, CDR2 FYNNEI. CDR3 amino acids: CASSPGTGKNIQYF. The CDR3 bases are TGTGCCAGCAGCCCCGGGACAGGGAAAAACATTCAGTACTTC.